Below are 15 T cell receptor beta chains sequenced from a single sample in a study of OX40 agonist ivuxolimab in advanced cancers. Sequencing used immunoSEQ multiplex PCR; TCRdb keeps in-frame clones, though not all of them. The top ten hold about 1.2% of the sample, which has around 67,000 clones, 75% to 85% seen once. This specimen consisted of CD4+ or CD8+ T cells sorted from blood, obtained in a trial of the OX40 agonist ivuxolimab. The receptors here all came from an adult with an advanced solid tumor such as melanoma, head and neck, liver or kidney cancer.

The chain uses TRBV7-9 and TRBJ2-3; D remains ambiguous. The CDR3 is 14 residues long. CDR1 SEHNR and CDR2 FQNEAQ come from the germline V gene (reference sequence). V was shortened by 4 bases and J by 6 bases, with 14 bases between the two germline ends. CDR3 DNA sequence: TGTGCCAGCAGCTCCCGGGCCATGAGCGATACGCAGTATTTT. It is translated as CASSSRAMSDTQYF.

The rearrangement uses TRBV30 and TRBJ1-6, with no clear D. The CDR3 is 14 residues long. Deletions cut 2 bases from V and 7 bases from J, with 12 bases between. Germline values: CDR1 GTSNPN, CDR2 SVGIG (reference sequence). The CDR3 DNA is TGTGCCTGGAGTATCAGCGGTTGGAATTCACCCCTCCACTTT. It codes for CAWSISGWNSPLHF.

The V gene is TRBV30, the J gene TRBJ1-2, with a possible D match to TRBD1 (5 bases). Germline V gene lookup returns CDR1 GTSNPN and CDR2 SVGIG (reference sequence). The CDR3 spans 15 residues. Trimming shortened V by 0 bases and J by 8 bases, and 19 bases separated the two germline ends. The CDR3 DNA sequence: TGTGCCTGGAGTGTTAAGGGGCCAACTCTCGGGGGCTACACCTTC. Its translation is CAWSVKGPTLGGYTF.

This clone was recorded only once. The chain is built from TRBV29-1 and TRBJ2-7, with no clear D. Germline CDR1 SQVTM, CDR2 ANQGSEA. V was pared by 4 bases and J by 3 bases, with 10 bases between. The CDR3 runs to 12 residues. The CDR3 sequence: CSVVVDHYEQYF. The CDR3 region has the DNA TGCAGCGTTGTGGTGGATCACTACGAGCAGTACTTC.

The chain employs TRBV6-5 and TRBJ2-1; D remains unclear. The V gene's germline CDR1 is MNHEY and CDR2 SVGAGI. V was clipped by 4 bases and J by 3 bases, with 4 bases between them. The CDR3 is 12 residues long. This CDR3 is CASSSIYNEQFF. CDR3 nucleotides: TGTGCCAGCAGTTCGATCTACAATGAGCAGTTCTTC.

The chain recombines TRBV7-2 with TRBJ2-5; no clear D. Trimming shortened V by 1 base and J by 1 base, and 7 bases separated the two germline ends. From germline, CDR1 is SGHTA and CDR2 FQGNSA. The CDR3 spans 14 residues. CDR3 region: CASSLDPAQETQYF. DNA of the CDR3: TGTGCCAGCAGCTTAGACCCGGCCCAAGAGACCCAGTACTTC.

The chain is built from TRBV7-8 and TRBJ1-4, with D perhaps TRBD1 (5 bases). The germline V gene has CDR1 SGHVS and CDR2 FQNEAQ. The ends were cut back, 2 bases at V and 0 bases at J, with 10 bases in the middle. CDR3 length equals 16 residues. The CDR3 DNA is TGTGCCAGCAGCTTAAGGGACGGGGCAACTAATGAAAAACTGTTTTTT. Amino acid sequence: CASSLRDGATNEKLFF.

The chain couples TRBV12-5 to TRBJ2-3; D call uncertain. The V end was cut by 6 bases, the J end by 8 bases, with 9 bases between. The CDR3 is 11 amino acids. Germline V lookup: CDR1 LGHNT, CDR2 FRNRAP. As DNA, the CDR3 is TGTGCTAGTGGGGTAGTGGGTACGCAGTATTTT. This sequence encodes CASGVVGTQYF.

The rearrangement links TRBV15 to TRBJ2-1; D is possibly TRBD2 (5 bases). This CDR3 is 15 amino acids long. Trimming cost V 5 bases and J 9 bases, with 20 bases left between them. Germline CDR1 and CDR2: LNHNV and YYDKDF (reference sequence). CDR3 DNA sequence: TGTGCCACCAGCGTCCAAAGGATAGCTACTAGTGAGCAGTTCTTC. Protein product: CATSVQRIATSEQFF.

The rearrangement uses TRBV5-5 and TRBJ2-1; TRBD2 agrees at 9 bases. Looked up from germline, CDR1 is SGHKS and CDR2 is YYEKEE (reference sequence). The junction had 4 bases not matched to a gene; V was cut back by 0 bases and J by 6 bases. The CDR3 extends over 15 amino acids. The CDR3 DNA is TGTGCCAGCAGCTTGGTCGGTAGCGGGGGCAATGAGCAGTTCTTC. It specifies CASSLVGSGGNEQFF.

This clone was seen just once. CDR3: CASKKGGRAPQYF. The CDR3 DNA sequence: TGTGCCAGCAAAAAAGGGGGGCGGGCTCCGCAGTATTTT. The V and J genes are TRBV11-2 and TRBJ2-3; D possibly uses TRBD1 or TRBD2 (6 bases each). The CDR3 length is 13 residues. Deletions cut 7 bases from V and 10 bases from J, with 18 bases between. Germline V gives CDR1 SGHAT, CDR2 FQNNGV.

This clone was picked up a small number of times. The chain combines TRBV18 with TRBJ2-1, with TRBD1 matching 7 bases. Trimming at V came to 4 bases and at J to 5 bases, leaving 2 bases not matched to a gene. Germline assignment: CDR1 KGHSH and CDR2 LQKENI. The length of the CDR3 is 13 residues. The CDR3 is CASSRGQDNEQFF. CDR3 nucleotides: TGTGCCAGCTCACGCGGACAGGACAATGAGCAGTTCTTC.

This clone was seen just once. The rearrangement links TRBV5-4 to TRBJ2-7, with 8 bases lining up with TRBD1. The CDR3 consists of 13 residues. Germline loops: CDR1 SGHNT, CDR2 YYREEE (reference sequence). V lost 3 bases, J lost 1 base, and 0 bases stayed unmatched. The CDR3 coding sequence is TGTGCCAGCAGCTGGGACAGGTCCTACGAGCAGTACTTC. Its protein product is CASSWDRSYEQYF.

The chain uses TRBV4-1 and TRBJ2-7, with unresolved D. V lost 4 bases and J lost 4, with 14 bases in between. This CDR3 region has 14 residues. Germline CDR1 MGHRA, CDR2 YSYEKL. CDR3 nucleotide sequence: TGCGCCAGCAGCCTCTCGGAAGCCCGGTACGAGCAGTACTTC. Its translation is CASSLSEARYEQYF.

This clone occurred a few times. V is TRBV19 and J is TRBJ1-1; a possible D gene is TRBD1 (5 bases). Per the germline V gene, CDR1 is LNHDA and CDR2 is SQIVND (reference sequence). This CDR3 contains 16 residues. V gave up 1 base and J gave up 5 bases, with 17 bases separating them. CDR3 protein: CASSIVRAPRGTEAFF. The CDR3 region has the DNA TGTGCCAGTAGTATAGTCAGGGCCCCACGGGGGACTGAAGCTTTCTTT.